The sequence of this T cell receptor beta chain was determined in a study of blood T cell repertoires in COVID-19. Study summary: Sample material is recorded as cDNA or gDNA derived from T cells, B-cell-depleted T cells, or PBMCs.

Germline loops: CDR1 MNHEY, CDR2 SVGAGI. The CDR3 consists of 13 residues. The V and J ends lost 7 bases and 5 bases respectively, with 14 bases between them. Authors' analysis steps: The authors estimated nucleated cell counts from reference gene primer amplification. Repertoires were generated with immunoSEQ multiplex PCR, while TCRdb's copy carries only in-frame clones and drops some. Clone size and the V and J calls come from that table; the DNA yielded D and trimming. Here the sample spans roughly 20,000 clones, around three quarters being singletons. The source of this sequence is a man aged 60 to 69 with active COVID-19. The chain joins TRBV6-5 to TRBJ1-1; D gene ambiguous. Material for sequencing was peripheral blood. The CDR3 loop reads CASMVPAGTEAFF. The CDR3 DNA reads as TGTGCCAGCATGGTCCCGGCGGGTACTGAAGCTTTCTTT.